The clone carrying this TCR beta chain appeared many times. The sample is drawn from a study of T-cell reconstitution after alpha-beta-depleted transplantation in children. Preparation of the TCRbeta library was carried out with unique molecular identifiers. One entry per CDR3 protein results from TCRdb running MiXCR on the PCR reads. The sample records about 200,000 distinct CDR3 sequences, 13% to 15% being singletons. Per germline, CDR1 SGHRS and CDR2 YFSETQ. This CDR3 has 15 amino acids. Trimming cost V 0 bases and J 4 bases, with 10 bases left between them. This TCR was sampled from a human donor who donated a stem cell graft to a child with acute lymphoblastic leukemia. Source: PBMCs from the stem cell graft donor, taken from the stem cell graft. This chain joins TRBV5-1 and TRBJ2-2; D assignment may be TRBD1 or TRBD2 (5 bases each). CDR3 residues: CASSLGGELTGELFF. Written as DNA, the CDR3 is TGCGCCAGCAGCTTGGGAGGGGAACTCACCGGGGAGCTGTTTTTT.